A single sample gave rise to the 14 T cell receptor beta chains below, sequenced in a study of blood T cell repertoires in COVID-19. Clones were read by immunoSEQ multiplex PCR, and TCRdb kept only the in-frame ones, dropping some. The data hold tens of thousands of clones, with 70% to 90% observed a single time. Sequenced: peripheral blood. The receptors derive from a man over 45 with active COVID-19.

The V call is TRBV4-1, the J call TRBJ2-4; TRBD1 is a possible D gene (6 bases). Trimming left V 2 bases short and J 0 bases short, with 14 bases between. Germline V gene sequence: CDR1 MGHRA, CDR2 YSYEKL. The CDR3 contains 17 residues. The CDR3 nucleotides are TGCGCCAGCAGCCAACCACGTACAGGGAGAGCCAAAAACATTCAGTACTTC. It specifies CASSQPRTGRAKNIQYF.

CDR3 residues: CASSPGTGVSGELFF. CDR3 in DNA: TGTGCCAGCAGCCCCGGGACAGGGGTGTCCGGGGAGCTGTTTTTT. The V gene is TRBV27, the J gene TRBJ2-2, with 10 bases aligning to TRBD1. V was pared by 6 bases and J by 6 bases, with 7 bases of the junction left unmatched. This CDR3 comprises 15 residues. Germline loops: CDR1 MNHEY, CDR2 SMNVEV (reference sequence).

The chain links TRBV9 to TRBJ2-5; D perhaps matches TRBD2 (5 bases). The germline gives CDR1 SGDLS, CDR2 YYNGEE. The CDR3 is made up of 12 amino acids. V was trimmed by 3 bases and J by 5 bases, leaving 8 bases between them. The CDR3 protein is CASSAGEETQYF. CDR3 nucleotides: TGTGCCAGCAGCGCCGGGGAGGAGACCCAGTACTTC.

This clone has only one observation. The chain carries TRBV29-1 and TRBJ2-1; 7 bases fit TRBD1. The CDR3 totals 14 residues. V was clipped by 5 bases and J by 0 bases; unmatched bases: 4. CDR1 SQVTM and CDR2 ANQGSEA come from the germline V gene. The CDR3 nucleotides read TGCAGCGTTCTCGGGACAGACTCCTACAATGAGCAGTTCTTC. Its translation: CSVLGTDSYNEQFF.

The gene calls are TRBV7-2 and TRBJ2-5; 9 nucleotides align to TRBD1. Germline values: CDR1 SGHTA, CDR2 FQGNSA. V shed 5 bases and J 2 bases; nucleotides not matched to a gene: 9. This CDR3 has 16 amino acids. CDR3 bases: TGTGCCAGCAGCGGCGGGACAGGGCGCAGGCAAGAGACCCAGTACTTC. This encodes CASSGGTGRRQETQYF.

J is TRBJ2-3 and V is TRBV9, with D perhaps TRBD2 (6 bases). The CDR3 totals 14 residues. The germline V and J ends were trimmed by 3 bases and 1 base, with 9 bases remaining between them. Germline V lookup: CDR1 SGDLS, CDR2 YYNGEE. CDR3 sequence: CASSGSGGTDTQYF. DNA for the CDR3: TGTGCCAGCAGCGGCTCGGGGGGCACAGATACGCAGTATTTT.

There are a few counts of this clone. This rearrangement joins TRBV7-9 to TRBJ2-7, with D possibly TRBD2 on 6 matching bases. Trimming stripped 5 bases from V and 9 bases from J, with 20 bases between. The CDR3 sequence is 14 residues long. Germline V CDR1 and CDR2: SEHNR, FQNEAQ (reference sequence). The CDR3 loop reads CASSRGDRRSRQYF. CDR3 in DNA: TGTGCCAGCAGCCGCGGGGATCGACGCTCTCGGCAGTACTTC.

The V and J genes are TRBV7-2 and TRBJ2-7, with 8 bases lining up with TRBD2. Losses at the gene ends were 3 bases for V and 4 bases for J; bases not matched to a gene: 11. The CDR3 consists of 16 residues. Germline values: CDR1 SGHTA, CDR2 FQGNSA. The CDR3 here is CASSFTGLADPYEQYF. As DNA, the CDR3 is TGTGCCAGCAGCTTTACTGGACTAGCAGATCCTTACGAGCAGTACTTC.

The chain is built from TRBV2 and TRBJ2-3; no clear D gene. The germline gives CDR1 SNHLY, CDR2 FYNNEI. Trimming removed 7 bases at V and 4 bases at J, with 9 bases between. CDR3 length equals 12 residues. CDR3: CASTYSPDTQYF. The DNA for the CDR3 is TGTGCCAGCACCTATAGTCCAGATACGCAGTATTTT. The whole variable domain, remainder taken from reference TRBV2 and TRBJ2-3, is EPEVTQTPSHQVTQMGQEVILRCVPISNHLYFYWYRQILGQKVEFLVSFYNNEISEKSEIFDDQFSVERPDGSNFTLKIRSTKLEDSAMYFCASTYSPDTQYFGPGTRLTVL.

J is TRBJ2-3 and V is TRBV5-4, with 8 bases identical to TRBD2. Germline assignment: CDR1 SGHNT and CDR2 YYREEE (reference sequence). There are 15 residues in the CDR3. The V gene end was trimmed by 2 bases and the J gene end by 1 base; junction bases not matched to a gene: 3. Here the CDR3 reads CASSLWRGGTDTQYF. Here the CDR3 DNA reads TGTGCCAGCAGCTTATGGCGGGGGGGCACAGATACGCAGTATTTT.

The J gene is TRBJ2-1, the V gene TRBV6-2 or TRBV6-3; 7 positions agree with TRBD1. Germline CDR1 and CDR2: MNHEY and SVGEGT. This CDR3 is 17 amino acids long. With V trimmed by 6 bases and J by 4 bases, 15 bases remained unmatched. CDR3 nucleotides: TGTGCCAGCAGCCAAGCTCGACAGGGCCCGCGGTACAATGAGCAGTTCTTC. Translated: CASSQARQGPRYNEQFF.

The chain has TRBV6-5 and TRBJ1-2, with 7 bases matching TRBD1. The trim removed 7 bases at V and 4 bases at J, leaving 12 bases unmatched. CDR3 size: 15 residues. CDR1 is MNHEY, CDR2 SVGAGI, per germline. Written as DNA, the CDR3 is TGTGCCAGCAACCATCGACAGGGATTACTCTATGGCTACACCTTC. Amino acid sequence: CASNHRQGLLYGYTF.

The chain carries TRBV14 and TRBJ2-6; 9 bases agree with TRBD2. V was clipped by 4 bases and J by 4 bases; unmatched bases: 5. The CDR3 loop spans 16 amino acids. From germline, CDR1 is SGHDN and CDR2 FVKESK. The CDR3 bases are TGTGCCAGCAGCCCAGCGGGGGGCACAGGGGCCAACGTCCTGACTTTC. Encoded protein: CASSPAGGTGANVLTF.

The chain uses TRBV19 and TRBJ1-2; possible D gene TRBD1, 5 bases. With 4 bases removed from V and 4 bases from J, the gap between germline ends came to 7 bases. In germline, CDR1 is LNHDA, CDR2 SQIVND (reference sequence). This CDR3 spans 12 amino acids. CDR3 nucleotides: TGTGCCAGTAGTAGTCAGGGCTATGGCTACACCTTC. This codes for CASSSQGYGYTF.